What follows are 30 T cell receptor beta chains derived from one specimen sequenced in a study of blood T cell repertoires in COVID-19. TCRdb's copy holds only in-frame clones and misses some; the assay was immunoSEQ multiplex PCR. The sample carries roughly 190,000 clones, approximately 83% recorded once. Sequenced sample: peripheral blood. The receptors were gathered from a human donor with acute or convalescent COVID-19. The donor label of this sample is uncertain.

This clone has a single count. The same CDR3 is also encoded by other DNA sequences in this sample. The CDR3 sequence is CASSLGGRYNEQFF. In nucleotides, the CDR3 is TGCGCCAGCAGCTTGGGCGGGAGGTACAATGAGCAGTTCTTC. V and J are TRBV5-1 and TRBJ2-1; 8 bases are a match to TRBD2. The CDR3 is made up of 14 amino acids. The V and J ends lost 0 bases and 4 bases, in that order; junction bases with no gene match: 0. Germline V gene data show CDR1 as SGHRS and CDR2 as YFSETQ.

CDR3 nucleotides: TGTGCCAGCAGCGGGTATAGCGGGAGGGCCGGGGATGAGCAGTTCTTC. This gives the protein CASSGYSGRAGDEQFF. V and J are TRBV21-1 and TRBJ2-1; the table assigns TRBD2, which was not confirmed against the DNA. TRBV21-1 represents a pseudogene. The CDR3 contains 16 residues.

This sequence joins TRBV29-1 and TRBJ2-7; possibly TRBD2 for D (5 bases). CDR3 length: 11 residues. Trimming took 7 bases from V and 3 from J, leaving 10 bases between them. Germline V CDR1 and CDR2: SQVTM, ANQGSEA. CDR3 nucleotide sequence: TGCAGCGGGACTGAGGGCTACGAGCAGTACTTC. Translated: CSGTEGYEQYF.

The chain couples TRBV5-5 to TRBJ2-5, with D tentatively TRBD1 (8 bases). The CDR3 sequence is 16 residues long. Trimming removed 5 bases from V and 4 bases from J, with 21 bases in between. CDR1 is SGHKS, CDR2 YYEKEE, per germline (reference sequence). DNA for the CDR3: TGTGCCAGCAGTTCCCGGACAGGGAGGGGCGGAGAGACCCAGTACTTC. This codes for CASSSRTGRGGETQYF.

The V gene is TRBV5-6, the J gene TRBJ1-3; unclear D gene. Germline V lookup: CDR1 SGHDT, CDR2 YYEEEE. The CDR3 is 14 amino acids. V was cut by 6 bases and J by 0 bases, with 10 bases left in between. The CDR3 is CASNFGSSGNTIYF. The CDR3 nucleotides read TGTGCCAGCAACTTTGGTAGCTCTGGAAACACCATATATTTT.

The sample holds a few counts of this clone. CDR3 region: CASRRTGSLWALHF. The CDR3 coding sequence is TGTGCCAGTAGAAGGACAGGGAGTTTATGGGCCCTCCACTTT. The chain couples TRBV19 to TRBJ1-6, with TRBD1 matching 8 bases. Unmatched junction bases numbered 12, after V lost 6 bases and J lost 14 bases. CDR3 size: 14 residues. Per germline, CDR1 LNHDA and CDR2 SQIVND (reference sequence).

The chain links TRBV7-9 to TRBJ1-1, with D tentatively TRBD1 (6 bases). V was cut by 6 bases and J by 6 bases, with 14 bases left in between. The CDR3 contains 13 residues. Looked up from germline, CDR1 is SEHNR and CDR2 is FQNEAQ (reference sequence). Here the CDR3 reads CASSSSGHPEAFF. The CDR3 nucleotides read TGTGCCAGCAGTTCCTCGGGACACCCTGAAGCTTTCTTT.

CDR3 in amino acids: CASRLAGAGHEQFF. The CDR3 coding sequence is TGCGCCAGCAGGCTAGCGGGGGCGGGCCATGAGCAGTTCTTC. This chain joins TRBV5-1 and TRBJ2-1; 10 bases are a match to TRBD2. The CDR3 runs to 14 residues. Looked up from germline, CDR1 is SGHRS and CDR2 is YFSETQ. With V trimmed by 5 bases and J by 8 bases, 7 bases remained unmatched.

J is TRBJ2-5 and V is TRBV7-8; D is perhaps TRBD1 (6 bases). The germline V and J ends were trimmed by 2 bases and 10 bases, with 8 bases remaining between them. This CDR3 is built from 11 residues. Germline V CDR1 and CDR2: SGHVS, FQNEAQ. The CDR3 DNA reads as TGTGCCAGCAGCTTAACACAGGGCCAGTACTTC. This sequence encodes CASSLTQGQYF.

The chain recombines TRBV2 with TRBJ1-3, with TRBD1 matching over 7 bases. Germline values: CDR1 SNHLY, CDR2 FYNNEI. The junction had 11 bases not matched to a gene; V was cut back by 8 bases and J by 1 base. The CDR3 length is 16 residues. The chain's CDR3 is CASLRTGQLSGNTIYF. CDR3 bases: TGTGCCAGCCTCAGAACGGGACAGCTATCTGGAAACACCATATATTTT.

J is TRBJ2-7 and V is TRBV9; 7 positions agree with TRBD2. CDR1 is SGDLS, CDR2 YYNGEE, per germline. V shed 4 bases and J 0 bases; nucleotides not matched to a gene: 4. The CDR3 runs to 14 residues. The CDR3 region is CASSPSGASYEQYF. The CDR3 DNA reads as TGTGCCAGCAGCCCAAGCGGGGCCTCCTACGAGCAGTACTTC.

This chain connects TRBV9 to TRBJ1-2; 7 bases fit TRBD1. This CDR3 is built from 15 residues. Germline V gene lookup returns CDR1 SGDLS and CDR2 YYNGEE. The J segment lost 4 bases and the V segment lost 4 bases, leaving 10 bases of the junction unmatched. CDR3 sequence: CASSSSTGIRYGYTF. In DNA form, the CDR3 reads TGTGCCAGCAGCTCGTCGACAGGGATTCGCTATGGCTACACCTTC.

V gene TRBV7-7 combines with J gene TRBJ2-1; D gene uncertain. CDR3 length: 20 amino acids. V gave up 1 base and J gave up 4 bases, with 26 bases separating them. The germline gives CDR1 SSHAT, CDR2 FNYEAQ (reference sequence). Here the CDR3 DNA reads TGTGCCAGCAGCTTAGTCGGCCATCCCCGACAAAACAGAGAATACAATGAGCAGTTCTTC. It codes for CASSLVGHPRQNREYNEQFF.

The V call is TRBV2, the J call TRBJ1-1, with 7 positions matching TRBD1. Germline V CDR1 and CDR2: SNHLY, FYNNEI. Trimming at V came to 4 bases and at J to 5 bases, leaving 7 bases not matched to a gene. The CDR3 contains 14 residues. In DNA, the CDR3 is TGTGCCAGCAGTGGGGACAGCCGGCTTACTGAAGCTTTCTTT. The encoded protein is CASSGDSRLTEAFF. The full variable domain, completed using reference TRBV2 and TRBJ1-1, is EPEVTQTPSHQVTQMGQEVILRCVPISNHLYFYWYRQILGQKVEFLVSFYNNEISEKSEIFDDQFSVERPDGSNFTLKIRSTKLEDSAMYFCASSGDSRLTEAFFGQGTRLTVV.

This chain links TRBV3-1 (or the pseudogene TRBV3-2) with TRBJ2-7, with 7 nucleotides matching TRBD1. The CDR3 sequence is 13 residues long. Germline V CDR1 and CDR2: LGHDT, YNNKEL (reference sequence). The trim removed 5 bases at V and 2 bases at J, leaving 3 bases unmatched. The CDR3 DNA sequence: TGTGCCAGCAGCGCGACAGGGACCTACGAGCAGTACTTC. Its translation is CASSATGTYEQYF.

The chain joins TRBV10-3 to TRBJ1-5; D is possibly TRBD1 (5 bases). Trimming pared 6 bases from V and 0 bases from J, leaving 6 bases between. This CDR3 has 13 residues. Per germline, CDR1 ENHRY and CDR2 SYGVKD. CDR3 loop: CAISQGSNQPQHF. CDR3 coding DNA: TGTGCCATCAGCCAGGGTAGCAATCAGCCCCAGCATTTT.

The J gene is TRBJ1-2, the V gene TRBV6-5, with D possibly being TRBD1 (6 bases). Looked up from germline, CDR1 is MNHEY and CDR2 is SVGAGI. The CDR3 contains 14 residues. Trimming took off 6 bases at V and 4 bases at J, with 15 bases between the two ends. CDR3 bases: TGTGCCAGCAGATCCTGGGGGCGGAGCTATGGCTACACCTTC. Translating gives CASRSWGRSYGYTF.

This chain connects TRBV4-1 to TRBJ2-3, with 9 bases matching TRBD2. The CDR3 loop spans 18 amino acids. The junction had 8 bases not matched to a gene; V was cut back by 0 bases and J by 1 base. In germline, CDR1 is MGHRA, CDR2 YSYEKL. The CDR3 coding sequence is TGCGCCAGCAGCCAAGATTACGCTAGCGGGATGGGCACAGATACGCAGTATTTT. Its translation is CASSQDYASGMGTDTQYF.

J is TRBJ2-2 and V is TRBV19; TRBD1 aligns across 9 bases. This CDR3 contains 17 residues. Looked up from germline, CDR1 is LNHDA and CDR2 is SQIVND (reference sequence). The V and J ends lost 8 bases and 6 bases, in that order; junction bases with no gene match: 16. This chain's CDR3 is CASSRIGGQGNPGELFF. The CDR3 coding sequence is TGTGCCAGTTCACGAATAGGGGGACAGGGTAACCCCGGGGAGCTGTTTTTT.

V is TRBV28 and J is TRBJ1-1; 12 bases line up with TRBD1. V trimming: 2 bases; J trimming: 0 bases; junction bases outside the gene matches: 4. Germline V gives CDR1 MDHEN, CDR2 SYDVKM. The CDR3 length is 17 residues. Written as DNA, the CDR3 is TGTGCCAGCAGTTTAGGGGGACAGGGGGCTTTGAACACTGAAGCTTTCTTT. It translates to CASSLGGQGALNTEAFF.

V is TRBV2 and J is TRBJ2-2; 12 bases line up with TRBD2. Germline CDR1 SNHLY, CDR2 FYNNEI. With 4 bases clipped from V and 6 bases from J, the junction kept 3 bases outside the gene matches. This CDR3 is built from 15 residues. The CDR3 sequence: CASSGLAGVPGELFF. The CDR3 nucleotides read TGTGCCAGCAGTGGACTAGCGGGAGTCCCCGGGGAGCTGTTTTTT. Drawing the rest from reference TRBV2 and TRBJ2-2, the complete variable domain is EPEVTQTPSHQVTQMGQEVILRCVPISNHLYFYWYRQILGQKVEFLVSFYNNEISEKSEIFDDQFSVERPDGSNFTLKIRSTKLEDSAMYFCASSGLAGVPGELFFGEGSRLTVL.

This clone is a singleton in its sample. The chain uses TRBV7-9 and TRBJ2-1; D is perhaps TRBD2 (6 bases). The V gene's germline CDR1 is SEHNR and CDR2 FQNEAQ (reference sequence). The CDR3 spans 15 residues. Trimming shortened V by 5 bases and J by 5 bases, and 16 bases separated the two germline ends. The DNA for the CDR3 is TGTGCCAGCAGCCCACGAAACGGGGGTAACAATGAGCAGTTCTTC. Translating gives CASSPRNGGNNEQFF.

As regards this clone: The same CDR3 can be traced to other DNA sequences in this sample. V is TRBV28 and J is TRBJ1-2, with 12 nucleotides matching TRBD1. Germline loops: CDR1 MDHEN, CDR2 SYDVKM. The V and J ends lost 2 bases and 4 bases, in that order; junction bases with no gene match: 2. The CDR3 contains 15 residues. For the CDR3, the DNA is TGTGCCAGCAGTTTAGGGACAGGGGGCGCCTATGGCTACACCTTC. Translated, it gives CASSLGTGGAYGYTF.

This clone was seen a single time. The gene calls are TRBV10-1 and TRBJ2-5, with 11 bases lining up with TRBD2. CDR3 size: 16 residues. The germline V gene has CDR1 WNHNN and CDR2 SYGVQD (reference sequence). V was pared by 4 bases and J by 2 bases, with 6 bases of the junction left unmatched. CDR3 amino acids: CASSVKGTSGQETQYF. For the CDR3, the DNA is TGCGCCAGCAGTGTAAAGGGGACTAGCGGTCAAGAGACCCAGTACTTC.

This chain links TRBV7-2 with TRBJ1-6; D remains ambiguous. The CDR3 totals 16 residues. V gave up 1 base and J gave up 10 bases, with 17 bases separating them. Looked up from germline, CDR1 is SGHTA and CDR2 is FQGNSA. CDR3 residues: CASSLEGNVEGSPLHF. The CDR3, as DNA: TGTGCCAGCAGCTTAGAAGGGAACGTGGAGGGATCACCCCTCCACTTT. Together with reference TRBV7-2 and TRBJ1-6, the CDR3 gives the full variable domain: GAGVSQSPSNKVTEKGKDVELRCDPISGHTALYWYRQSLGQGLEFLIYFQGNSAPDKSGLPSDRFSAERTGGSVSTLTIQRTQQEDSAVYLCASSLEGNVEGSPLHFGNGTRLTVT.

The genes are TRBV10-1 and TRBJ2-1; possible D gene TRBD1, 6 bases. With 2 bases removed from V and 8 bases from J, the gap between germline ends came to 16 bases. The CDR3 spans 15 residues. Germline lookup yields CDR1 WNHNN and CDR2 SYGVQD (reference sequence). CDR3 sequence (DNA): TGCGCCAGCAGTGAGCGGGGACCAGGGGCCCATGAGCAGTTCTTC. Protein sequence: CASSERGPGAHEQFF.

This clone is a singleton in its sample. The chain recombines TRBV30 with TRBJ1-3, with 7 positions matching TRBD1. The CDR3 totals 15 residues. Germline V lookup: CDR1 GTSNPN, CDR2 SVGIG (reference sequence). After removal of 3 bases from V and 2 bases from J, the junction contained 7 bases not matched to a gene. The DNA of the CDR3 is TGTGCCTGGAGAACCACAGGGGAAGCTGGAAACACCATATATTTT. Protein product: CAWRTTGEAGNTIYF.

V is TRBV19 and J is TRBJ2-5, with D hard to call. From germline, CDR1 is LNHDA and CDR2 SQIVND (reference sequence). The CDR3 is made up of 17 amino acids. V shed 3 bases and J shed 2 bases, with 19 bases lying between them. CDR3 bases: TGTGCCAGTAGTATCGGTAGCCATCTATACCCGCAAGAGACCCAGTACTTC. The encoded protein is CASSIGSHLYPQETQYF.

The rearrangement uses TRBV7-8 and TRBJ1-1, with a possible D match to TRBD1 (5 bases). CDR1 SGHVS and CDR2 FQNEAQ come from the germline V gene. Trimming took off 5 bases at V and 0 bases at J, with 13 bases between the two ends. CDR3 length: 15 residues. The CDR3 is CASSREGIMNTEAFF. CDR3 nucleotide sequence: TGTGCCAGCAGCCGAGAGGGGATTATGAACACTGAAGCTTTCTTT.

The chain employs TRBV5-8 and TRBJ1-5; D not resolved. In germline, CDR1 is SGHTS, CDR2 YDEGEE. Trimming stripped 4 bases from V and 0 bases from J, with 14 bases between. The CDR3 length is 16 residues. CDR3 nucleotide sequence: TGTGCCAGCAGCGGCGGGAGGTATTATAGCAATCAGCCCCAGCATTTT. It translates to CASSGGRYYSNQPQHF.